These T cell receptor beta chains were read from a single sample in a study of blood T cell repertoires in COVID-19. Here immunoSEQ multiplex PCR was the method, and the copy in TCRdb shows in-frame clones only, minus some. This table holds fewer than 200,000 clones, around 92% found once. The sequenced sample was peripheral blood. The receptors were gathered from a man aged 25-40 years with COVID-19, enrolled during active disease. Each CDR3 is given with its conserved first and last residue. Each record gives: D gene, V gene, J gene, clone size, CDR3 protein, CDR3 DNA. A D gene is named only where the DNA matches it firmly. Size values are once, few and many counts, or a class for expanded clones, and some rows have none.

d_call: TRBD1
v_call: TRBV19
j_call: TRBJ2-1
clone_size: NA
cdr3_aa: CASSSWDRVTHNEQFF
cdr3_nt: TGTGCCAGTAGTAGTTGGGACAGGGTGACCCACAATGAGCAGTTCTTC

d_call: NA
v_call: TRBV7-8
j_call: TRBJ1-5
clone_size: NA
cdr3_aa: CASSIGGGQPQHF
cdr3_nt: TGTGCCAGCAGCATAGGGGGGGGACAGCCCCAGCATTTT

d_call: NA
v_call: TRBV5-1
j_call: TRBJ2-3
clone_size: NA
cdr3_aa: CASSLNSISTDTQYF
cdr3_nt: TGCGCCAGCAGCTTGAACAGTATAAGCACAGATACGCAGTATTTT

d_call: TRBD1
v_call: TRBV19
j_call: TRBJ1-5
clone_size: NA
cdr3_aa: CASSDSGGIGNQPQHF
cdr3_nt: TGTGCCAGTAGTGATTCAGGGGGCATTGGCAATCAGCCCCAGCATTTT

d_call: NA
v_call: TRBV4-3
j_call: TRBJ1-5
clone_size: NA
cdr3_aa: CASSQGHKNQPQHF
cdr3_nt: TGCGCCAGCAGCCAAGGCCACAAGAATCAGCCCCAGCATTTT

d_call: NA
v_call: TRBV19
j_call: TRBJ2-5
clone_size: NA
cdr3_aa: CASSLQGSWWETQYF
cdr3_nt: TGTGCCAGTAGTCTACAGGGATCTTGGTGGGAGACCCAGTACTTC

d_call: NA
v_call: TRBV6-2/TRBV6-3
j_call: TRBJ2-1
clone_size: once
cdr3_aa: CASSYSTSTEQFF
cdr3_nt: TGTGCCAGCAGTTACTCGACAAGTACTGAGCAGTTCTTC

d_call: TRBD1
v_call: TRBV28
j_call: TRBJ2-4
clone_size: once
cdr3_aa: CASSVRQGLAKNIQYF
cdr3_nt: TGTGCCAGCAGTGTTCGACAGGGCCTAGCCAAAAACATTCAGTACTTC

d_call: NA
v_call: TRBV5-1
j_call: TRBJ1-5
clone_size: NA
cdr3_aa: CASSLAGGGDQPQHF
cdr3_nt: TGCGCCAGCAGCTTGGCGGGTGGGGGGGATCAGCCCCAGCATTTT

d_call: TRBD2
v_call: TRBV9
j_call: TRBJ2-3
clone_size: NA
cdr3_aa: CASSVVGGGTSTDTQYF
cdr3_nt: TGTGCCAGCAGCGTAGTTGGCGGGGGTACTAGCACAGATACGCAGTATTTT

d_call: NA
v_call: TRBV18
j_call: TRBJ2-7
clone_size: NA
cdr3_aa: CASSPGHPYEQYF
cdr3_nt: TGTGCCAGCTCACCGGGACATCCTTACGAGCAGTACTTC

d_call: TRBD1
v_call: TRBV30
j_call: TRBJ1-6
clone_size: NA
cdr3_aa: CAWSDGTVNSPLHF
cdr3_nt: TGTGCCTGGAGCGATGGGACAGTTAATTCACCCCTCCACTTT

d_call: TRBD1
v_call: TRBV6-5
j_call: TRBJ2-5
clone_size: NA
cdr3_aa: CASSRTGETQYF
cdr3_nt: TGTGCCAGCAGCCGGACAGGGGAGACCCAGTACTTC

d_call: NA
v_call: TRBV6-1
j_call: TRBJ1-1
clone_size: NA
cdr3_aa: CASSDQGNTEAFF
cdr3_nt: TGTGCCAGCAGTGACCAGGGTAATACTGAAGCTTTCTTT

d_call: TRBD1
v_call: TRBV4-1
j_call: TRBJ1-5
clone_size: NA
cdr3_aa: CASSQDNRGQGNQPQHF
cdr3_nt: TGCGCCAGCAGCCAAGATAACAGGGGGCAAGGCAATCAGCCCCAGCATTTT

d_call: NA
v_call: TRBV7-2
j_call: TRBJ1-5
clone_size: NA
cdr3_aa: CASSAGGYSNQPQHF
cdr3_nt: TGTGCCAGCAGCGCCGGGGGTTATAGCAATCAGCCCCAGCATTTT

d_call: TRBD1
v_call: TRBV6-5
j_call: TRBJ1-3
clone_size: NA
cdr3_aa: CASSYQDRGNTIYF
cdr3_nt: TGTGCCAGCAGTTACCAGGACAGGGGAAACACCATATATTTT

d_call: NA
v_call: TRBV6-2/TRBV6-3
j_call: TRBJ1-3
clone_size: few
cdr3_aa: CASSYRGFGNTIYF
cdr3_nt: TGTGCCAGCAGTTACCGGGGATTTGGAAACACCATATATTTT

d_call: TRBD1
v_call: TRBV6-5
j_call: TRBJ1-5
clone_size: NA
cdr3_aa: CASSYGTGGGQPQHF
cdr3_nt: TGTGCCAGCAGTTACGGAACAGGGGGCGGTCAGCCCCAGCATTTT

d_call: TRBD1
v_call: TRBV6-6
j_call: TRBJ2-7
clone_size: NA
cdr3_aa: CASSPSEPARGLFSYEQYF
cdr3_nt: TGTGCCAGCAGTCCTAGTGAACCCGCCAGGGGGCTCTTCTCCTACGAGCAGTACTTC

d_call: TRBD1
v_call: TRBV5-1
j_call: TRBJ1-1
clone_size: NA
cdr3_aa: CASRATGESAFF
cdr3_nt: TGCGCCAGCAGGGCGACAGGGGAGTCTGCTTTCTTT

d_call: TRBD1
v_call: TRBV5-4
j_call: TRBJ2-6
clone_size: NA
cdr3_aa: CASSFDRENTNVLTF
cdr3_nt: TGTGCCAGCAGCTTCGACAGGGAGAACACCAACGTCCTGACTTTC

d_call: NA
v_call: TRBV4-1
j_call: TRBJ2-7
clone_size: NA
cdr3_aa: CASSHPGVSSYEQYF
cdr3_nt: TGCGCCAGCAGCCATCCAGGTGTTTCCTCCTACGAGCAGTACTTC

d_call: NA
v_call: TRBV6-5
j_call: TRBJ1-5
clone_size: NA
cdr3_aa: CASSYSRGGNQPQHF
cdr3_nt: TGTGCCAGCAGTTACAGCAGGGGTGGCAATCAGCCCCAGCATTTT

d_call: NA
v_call: TRBV29-1
j_call: TRBJ1-1
clone_size: once
cdr3_aa: CSAVDRNTEAFF
cdr3_nt: TGCAGCGCCGTTGACAGGAACACTGAAGCTTTCTTT

d_call: NA
v_call: TRBV5-1
j_call: TRBJ1-2
clone_size: NA
cdr3_aa: CASSLASDRSYGYTF
cdr3_nt: TGCGCCAGCAGCTTGGCTTCTGACAGGTCCTATGGCTACACCTTC

d_call: TRBD1
v_call: TRBV5-1
j_call: TRBJ2-1
clone_size: NA
cdr3_aa: CASSLLDRAWQFF
cdr3_nt: TGCGCCAGCAGCTTGCTGGACAGGGCTTGGCAGTTCTTC

d_call: NA
v_call: TRBV27
j_call: TRBJ2-3
clone_size: few
cdr3_aa: CASSYRDGGDTQYF
cdr3_nt: TGTGCCAGCAGTTACCGGGACGGGGGAGATACGCAGTATTTT

d_call: NA
v_call: TRBV5-1
j_call: TRBJ2-3
clone_size: NA
cdr3_aa: CASSLTQGITDTQYF
cdr3_nt: TGCGCCAGCAGCTTGACTCAGGGCATCACAGATACGCAGTATTTT

d_call: TRBD1
v_call: TRBV11-3
j_call: TRBJ2-1
clone_size: NA
cdr3_aa: CASSRIQGGSYNEQFF
cdr3_nt: TGTGCCAGCAGCAGAATACAGGGGGGCTCCTACAATGAGCAGTTCTTC

d_call: TRBD1
v_call: TRBV6-5
j_call: TRBJ2-5
clone_size: NA
cdr3_aa: CASSSQGRETQYF
cdr3_nt: TGTGCCAGCAGTTCACAGGGGAGAGAGACCCAGTACTTC

d_call: TRBD1
v_call: TRBV29-1
j_call: TRBJ2-3
clone_size: NA
cdr3_aa: CSSDRGAEDTQYF
cdr3_nt: TGCAGCAGTGACAGGGGAGCTGAAGATACGCAGTATTTT

d_call: TRBD1
v_call: TRBV5-1
j_call: TRBJ1-6
clone_size: NA
cdr3_aa: CASSWGDRDNSPLHF
cdr3_nt: TGCGCCAGCAGCTGGGGGGACAGGGATAACTCACCCCTCCACTTT

d_call: NA
v_call: TRBV5-1
j_call: TRBJ2-7
clone_size: NA
cdr3_aa: CASSATGSYEQYF
cdr3_nt: TGCGCCAGCAGCGCGACAGGCTCCTACGAGCAGTACTTC

d_call: NA
v_call: TRBV21-1
j_call: TRBJ1-2
clone_size: once
cdr3_aa: CASSPPRGGPLYGYTF
cdr3_nt: TGTGCCAGCAGCCCCCCCCGTGGCGGGCCCCTCTATGGCTACACCTTC